This paragraph reports one T cell receptor beta chain. In the source study's methods: The authors estimated nucleated cell counts from reference gene primer amplification. TCRdb's table, derived via immunoSEQ multiplex PCR, lists solely in-frame clones and lacks some. For V, J and clone size, that table is used; D and trimming come from the DNA. Altogether 500,000 to 600,000 clones are present, roughly 89% being singletons, with the ten largest covering around 8%. This entry is derived from a study of blood T cell repertoires in COVID-19. Across the study: COVID-19 samples from acute and convalescent phases originated in the United States, Italy and Spain.

Seattle cases were enrolled at active infection and followed longitudinally. There are 14 residues in the CDR3. Germline V gives CDR1 MNHEY, CDR2 SVGAGI. V was pared by 6 bases and J by 1 base, with 4 bases of the junction left unmatched. The sequencing sample was made of peripheral blood. The chain recombines TRBV6-5 with TRBJ2-3; 7 bases are shared with TRBD2. The sequence was collected from a woman aged 45-60 years with COVID-19, enrolled during active disease. The CDR3 reads CASSLLAGTDTQYF. In DNA form, the CDR3 reads TGTGCCAGCAGCCTTCTAGCGGGCACAGATACGCAGTATTTT.